The next 32 T cell receptor beta chains were all read from a single sample in a study of blood T cell repertoires in COVID-19. The protocol was immunoSEQ multiplex PCR, while the TCRdb copy is restricted to in-frame clones and leaves out a portion. The sample has about 140,000 clones, approximately 85% seen once. The material sequenced was peripheral blood. All receptors derive from a man aged 70 or older with acute or convalescent COVID-19.

The J gene is TRBJ2-7, the V gene TRBV6-1; TRBD2 aligns across 7 bases. The CDR3 extends over 14 amino acids. CDR1 is MNHNS and CDR2 is SASEGT in the germline V gene. The J segment lost 2 bases and the V segment lost 2 bases, leaving 3 bases of the junction unmatched. In nucleotides, the CDR3 is TGTGCCAGCAGTGAACTAGCGGACACCTACGAGCAGTACTTC. Its translation is CASSELADTYEQYF.

This clone was counted once. CDR3 DNA sequence: TGTGCCAGCAGCGCAAGGCCTAGCGTTTCCTACAATGAGCAGTTCTTC. The encoded protein is CASSARPSVSYNEQFF. The chain uses TRBV7-9 and TRBJ2-1, with a possible D match to TRBD2 (6 bases). CDR1 is SEHNR, CDR2 FQNEAQ, per germline (reference sequence). The CDR3 is 16 amino acids. Trimming pared 5 bases from V and 1 base from J, leaving 15 bases between.

The chain combines TRBV2 with TRBJ2-1, with 9 bases matching TRBD1. This CDR3 region has 15 residues. J lost 7 bases, V lost 3 bases, and 7 bases had no gene match. In germline, CDR1 is SNHLY, CDR2 FYNNEI. CDR3 bases: TGTGCCAGCAGTGAGGGGACAGGGCGATCAAATGAGCAGTTCTTC. Encoded protein: CASSEGTGRSNEQFF.

This sequence joins TRBV7-2 and TRBJ2-5, with 7 positions matching TRBD1. In germline, CDR1 is SGHTA, CDR2 FQGNSA. This CDR3 has 15 amino acids. Trimming cost V 3 bases and J 5 bases; bases outside gene matches: 9. The CDR3 DNA follows: TGTGCCAGCAGCTTTAGACAGGGTTTTGGGGAGACCCAGTACTTC. Its protein product is CASSFRQGFGETQYF.

The rearrangement links TRBV2 to TRBJ1-1; D is unresolved. CDR3 length: 16 residues. The V end was cut by 1 base, the J end by 6 bases, with 18 bases between. Per the germline V gene, CDR1 is SNHLY and CDR2 is FYNNEI. Written as DNA, the CDR3 is TGTGCCAGCAGTGAAGACGGGAGGGCCCCTGAAGCTGAAGCTTTCTTT. The encoded protein is CASSEDGRAPEAEAFF.

The rearrangement joins TRBV28 to TRBJ1-5; 7 bases fit TRBD1. CDR3 size: 15 residues. The J segment lost 1 base and the V segment lost 7 bases, leaving 7 bases of the junction unmatched. CDR1 and CDR2 (germline): MDHEN, SYDVKM. The CDR3 DNA reads TGTGCCAGCAACCTATCAGGGGGGAGCAATCAGCCCCAGCATTTT. It specifies CASNLSGGSNQPQHF.

The sample holds a few counts of this clone. This rearrangement joins TRBV5-6 to TRBJ1-1; 8 positions match TRBD1. Unmatched junction bases numbered 10, after V lost 2 bases and J lost 4 bases. This CDR3 region has 16 residues. The germline CDR1 and CDR2 sequences are SGHDT and YYEEEE. CDR3 amino acids: CASSFLTGVPFTEAFF. In DNA form, the CDR3 reads TGTGCCAGCAGCTTTTTGACAGGGGTCCCCTTCACTGAAGCTTTCTTT.

This CDR3 reads CAHGGGGAGGNTIYF. In DNA, the CDR3 is TGTGCCCACGGTGGCGGGGGGGCTGGCGGAAACACCATATATTTT. The V gene is TRBV28, the J gene TRBJ1-3, with a weak D call TRBD1 (6 bases). Germline loops: CDR1 MDHEN, CDR2 SYDVKM. Trimming stripped 11 bases from V and 4 bases from J, with 21 bases between. CDR3 length equals 15 residues.

Comment on this clone: At one boundary the junction diverges from the germline segment, which might be a read error. The J gene is TRBJ1-2, the V gene TRBV12-3 or TRBV12-4; 8 positions match TRBD1. The CDR3 contains 12 residues. The CDR3 region is CASSLPPRGPYF. The CDR3 DNA reads as TGTGCCAGCAGCTTGCCGCCCAGGGGGCCGTACTTC.

The chain employs TRBV28 and TRBJ2-1; 10 positions agree with TRBD2. The CDR3 is made up of 15 amino acids. The junction had 10 bases not matched to a gene; V was cut back by 6 bases and J by 8 bases. Germline V gene data show CDR1 as MDHEN and CDR2 as SYDVKM. The DNA for the CDR3 is TGTGCCAGCAGCCCCCGGCTAGCGGGAGTAGATGAGCAGTTCTTC. This encodes CASSPRLAGVDEQFF.

This clone appeared once. The CDR3, as DNA: TGTGCCAGTCGAAACAGGGTCAGCGGCACTGAAGCTTTCTTT. Translated: CASRNRVSGTEAFF. The genes are TRBV19 and TRBJ1-1, with D perhaps matching TRBD1 (6 bases). V shed 8 bases and J shed 4 bases, with 17 bases lying between them. The length of the CDR3 is 14 residues. Germline CDR1 and CDR2: LNHDA and SQIVND (reference sequence).

This chain connects TRBV10-1 to TRBJ2-1; a possible D gene is TRBD2 (5 bases). Germline V CDR1 and CDR2: WNHNN, SYGVQD (reference sequence). The CDR3 sequence is 15 residues long. The V and J ends lost 6 bases and 9 bases respectively, with 21 bases between them. In DNA, the CDR3 is TGCGCCAGCAGCGGTACGGGAAAAGGGCAAGCTGAGCAGTTCTTC. This translates into CASSGTGKGQAEQFF.

The chain has TRBV18 and TRBJ1-3; 8 bases fit TRBD1. Losses at the gene ends were 3 bases for V and 0 bases for J; bases not matched to a gene: 13. The CDR3 runs 19 residues. The germline CDR1 and CDR2 sequences are KGHSH and LQKENI. The DNA of the CDR3 is TGTGCCAGCTCACCGGGACAGGAAATTTATAGGAGCTCTGGAAACACCATATATTTT. The encoded protein is CASSPGQEIYRSSGNTIYF.

This clone was found a few times. The chain links TRBV10-1 to TRBJ2-2, with 7 bases fitting TRBD1. Germline V gene sequence: CDR1 WNHNN, CDR2 SYGVQD (reference sequence). There are 17 residues in the CDR3. V dropped 10 bases and J dropped 4; count of bases not matched to a gene: 18. The CDR3 DNA is TGCGCCACCGAGGGGTACCTACAGGGGATTGGCACCGGGGAGCTGTTTTTT. Protein product: CATEGYLQGIGTGELFF.

V and J are TRBV6-5 and TRBJ1-3; D is ambiguous. Between the trimmed V and J ends, which lost 6 bases and 3 bases, there was a span of 12 bases. Germline-derived CDR1 and CDR2 are MNHEY and SVGAGI. The CDR3 sequence is 14 residues long. In nucleotides, the CDR3 is TGTGCCAGCAGCCTCGAGGGATTTGGAAACACCATATATTTT. Protein product: CASSLEGFGNTIYF.

CDR3 coding DNA: TGCGCCAGCAGCCAAGGGGACACCCTCACAGATACGCAGTATTTT. Translation: CASSQGDTLTDTQYF. The chain combines TRBV4-1 with TRBJ2-3; the D gene is possibly TRBD1 (6 bases). V was pared by 1 base and J by 2 bases, with 10 bases between. The CDR3 extends over 15 amino acids. Germline V gene data show CDR1 as MGHRA and CDR2 as YSYEKL.

This clone was picked up one time. The gene calls are TRBV11-2 and TRBJ2-1; perhaps TRBD2 as D (5 bases). Between the trimmed V and J ends, which lost 5 bases and 9 bases, there was a span of 20 bases. Per the germline V gene, CDR1 is SGHAT and CDR2 is FQNNGV. This CDR3 has 15 amino acids. The CDR3 loop reads CASSPQDSGASEQFF. The DNA of the CDR3 is TGTGCCAGCAGCCCCCAGGACTCCGGAGCCAGTGAGCAGTTCTTC.

This rearrangement joins TRBV6-5 to TRBJ1-1; D unclear. Germline V gene sequence: CDR1 MNHEY, CDR2 SVGAGI. CDR3 length: 14 residues. V was pared by 6 bases and J by 3 bases, with 14 bases between. The CDR3 sequence: CASRAINYDTEAFF. CDR3 sequence (DNA): TGTGCCAGCAGGGCAATAAACTATGACACTGAAGCTTTCTTT.

The chain recombines TRBV27 with TRBJ2-5; D gene unclear. Germline loops: CDR1 MNHEY, CDR2 SMNVEV (reference sequence). The CDR3 runs to 15 residues. Trimming removed 5 bases at V and 0 bases at J, with 13 bases between. CDR3 sequence (DNA): TGTGCCAGCAGTCCCCGAGGAGCCCACCAAGAGACCCAGTACTTC. It specifies CASSPRGAHQETQYF.

The rearrangement links TRBV6-5 to TRBJ2-3; weak D call: TRBD1 (5 bases). Germline V gene lookup returns CDR1 MNHEY and CDR2 SVGAGI. CDR3 size: 15 residues. Trimming stripped 4 bases from V and 0 bases from J, with 11 bases between. CDR3 in DNA: TGTGCCAGCAGTTCCAGGGCTCGTAGCACAGATACGCAGTATTTT. Its translation is CASSSRARSTDTQYF.

The V and J genes are TRBV6-1 and TRBJ2-3; 9 nucleotides agree with TRBD2. CDR1 MNHNS and CDR2 SASEGT come from the germline V gene. The CDR3 has 16 residues. V shed 2 bases and J 10 bases; nucleotides not matched to a gene: 13. In nucleotides, the CDR3 is TGTGCCAGCAGTGAATTCCCCCCTAGCGGGGCGGGGCCGCAGTATTTT. As protein: CASSEFPPSGAGPQYF.

The CDR3 DNA reads TGTGCCAGCAGTCTTCCGGGACAGGGGATCGGCACAGATACGCAGTATTTT. It is translated as CASSLPGQGIGTDTQYF. The J gene is TRBJ2-3, the V gene TRBV28, with 10 nucleotides matching TRBD1. The germline V gene has CDR1 MDHEN and CDR2 SYDVKM. V lost 5 bases to trimming and J lost 1 base; unmatched junction nucleotides: 9. There are 17 residues in the CDR3.

The chain carries TRBV5-8 and TRBJ1-2; D possibly corresponds to TRBD1 (6 bases). The CDR3 runs 14 residues. The germline V gene encodes CDR1 SGHTS and CDR2 YDEGEE. V lost 4 bases and J lost 0, with 10 bases in between. This CDR3 is CASSPDRANYGYTF. In DNA, the CDR3 is TGTGCCAGCAGCCCGGACAGAGCTAACTATGGCTACACCTTC. The full variable domain, with the rest looked up from reference TRBV5-8 and TRBJ1-2, is EAGVTQSPTHLIKTRGQQATLRCSPISGHTSVYWYQQALGLGLQFLLWYDEGEERNRGNFPPRFSGRQFPNYSSELNVNALELEDSALYLCASSPDRANYGYTFGSGTRLTVV.

This clone has more than one count but fewer than ten. The chain carries TRBV28 and TRBJ2-3, with TRBD2 matching over 12 bases. CDR1 and CDR2 from the germline V gene are MDHEN and SYDVKM. CDR3 length: 18 amino acids. V dropped 5 bases and J dropped 4; count of bases not matched to a gene: 13. CDR3 in DNA: TGTGCCAGCAGTCCGACCCCCCTGACTAGCGGGAGATCAGATACGCAGTATTTT. Amino acid sequence: CASSPTPLTSGRSDTQYF.

In its sample, this clone was seen once. CDR3 sequence (DNA): TGCGCCAGCAGTCCGACCGGGGAGTTAAATCAGCCCCAGCATTTT. Translated, it gives CASSPTGELNQPQHF. V gene TRBV5-1 combines with J gene TRBJ1-5; D gene unclear. The ends were cut back, 5 bases at V and 4 bases at J, with 16 bases in the middle. Germline lookup yields CDR1 SGHRS and CDR2 YFSETQ. This CDR3 has 15 residues.

This chain uses TRBV5-5 with TRBJ1-5; no clear D gene. Trimming left V 0 bases short and J 0 bases short, with 7 bases between. From germline, CDR1 is SGHKS and CDR2 YYEKEE (reference sequence). CDR3 size: 15 residues. Here the CDR3 reads CASSLGHVSNQPQHF. CDR3 DNA sequence: TGTGCCAGCAGCTTGGGACACGTTAGCAATCAGCCCCAGCATTTT.

This chain uses TRBV5-4 with TRBJ2-6; D is uncertain. Germline CDR1 reads SGHNT; CDR2 reads YYREEE (reference sequence). The CDR3 totals 15 residues. V lost 4 bases to trimming and J lost 0 bases, with 8 bases between them. The CDR3 DNA reads TGTGCCAGCAGCCCAGACAACTCTGGGGCCAACGTCCTGACTTTC. This translates into CASSPDNSGANVLTF.

The genes are TRBV7-3 and TRBJ2-1; 12 bases agree with TRBD1. Germline CDR1 and CDR2: SGHTA and FQGTGA. The CDR3 spans 19 residues. V was clipped by 1 base and J by 5 bases; unmatched bases: 12. The CDR3 coding sequence is TGTGCCAGCAGCTTAAGGCCCCCGGGACAGGGGGCTGGGGACAATGAGCAGTTCTTC. It specifies CASSLRPPGQGAGDNEQFF.

The chain couples TRBV29-1 to TRBJ2-7; 10 bases are a match to TRBD1. Germline CDR1 reads SQVTM; CDR2 reads ANQGSEA. J gave up 7 bases and V 4 bases, and 7 bases lay outside the gene matches. The CDR3 spans 13 residues. The CDR3 sequence: CSVATGGVYEQYF. CDR3 nucleotides: TGCAGCGTTGCGACAGGGGGCGTATATGAGCAGTACTTC.

This chain links TRBV29-1 with TRBJ2-3; D unclear. CDR1 SQVTM and CDR2 ANQGSEA come from the germline V gene. The V end lost 7 bases, the J end lost 6 bases, and 5 bases lay between the germline ends. The CDR3 is made up of 9 amino acids. The CDR3 loop reads CSGDDTQYF. The CDR3 region has the DNA TGCAGCGGCGATGATACGCAGTATTTT.

This chain connects TRBV7-3 to TRBJ2-3, with TRBD1 identical over 8 bases. V shed 5 bases, J shed 2 bases, and the junction held 3 bases outside the gene matches. The CDR3 loop spans 14 amino acids. Germline CDR1 reads SGHTA; CDR2 reads FQGTGA. The CDR3 sequence: CASSRTGHTDTQYF. CDR3 coding DNA: TGTGCCAGCAGCCGGACAGGGCACACAGATACGCAGTATTTT.

This clone was seen a handful of times. The chain recombines TRBV18 with TRBJ1-4; D not certain. The CDR3 is 13 residues long. CDR1 is KGHSH and CDR2 is LQKENI in the germline V gene. The ends were cut back, 3 bases at V and 0 bases at J, with 2 bases in the middle. In DNA form, the CDR3 reads TGTGCCAGCTCACCCACAACTAATGAAAAACTGTTTTTT. Translated, it gives CASSPTTNEKLFF.